This TCR beta chain was observed in a study of shared clonotypes between healthy human individuals (dated by TCRdb to about 2020). Background on the whole study: A couple of women and a few men aged 18 to 49 years were included in the cohort. For each donor, three plates each were used for CD4 naive and CD4 memory, two plates were used for CD8 naive, and one plate was used for CD8 memory. The study deeply sequenced blood TCR repertoires of five healthy adults to estimate repertoire size and the extent of clonotype sharing between individuals. To increase sequencing depth and limit assay-specific biases, TCR repertoire library preparation and sequencing were carried out by different laboratories using diverse techniques. Per donor, leukapheresis produced somewhere between about 0.94 and 9 billion PBMCs. The paper as a whole reports these results and caveats: About 5% of naive CD4, approximately 3.7% of naive CD8, around 2.3% of memory CD4, and 0.4% of memory CD8 clonotypes were shared across four donors. Sampling was limited to blood, and TCR repertoires in tissue likely differ from TCR repertoires in blood. Naive subsets generally had larger estimated clonotype richness than memory subsets did. Compared with non-shared clonotypes, clonotypes shared by all four sorted-subset donors had higher generation probabilities. Incomplete sequencing was indicated by rarefaction of sorted-subset datasets, despite the large sequencing depth. Pairwise subsampling led to the expectation that sequencing depth would affect the degree of clonotype sharing among donors. Because the study included a small number of donors, the genetic and exposure-history diversity represented was limited.

The donors were healthy, HIV-negative adults who had no recently reported acute infections or vaccinations. Every donor was a Caucasian adult residing in Nashville, Tennessee, USA. CD4+ T cells were enriched by magnetic negative selection, after which naive cells were positively selected on CD45RA and the negative fraction was taken as the memory subset. Blood was collected by leukapheresis, and PBMCs were isolated by Ficoll-Histopaque density gradient centrifugation and then cryopreserved in liquid nitrogen vapor phase. Purity and quantity of every magnetically sorted T cell population were checked by analytical flow cytometry. From each sorted fraction, genomic DNA was isolated and quantified by UV absorbance on a Nanodrop 2000c. Using the deep immunoSEQ assay, multiplex PCR amplified TCR CDR3 regions from genomic DNA. Extracted genomic DNA from each cell subset was distributed evenly across all wells of several immunoSEQ 96-well plates, and each plate was treated as a replicate. For sorted subsets, about 200 ng genomic DNA, equal to tens of thousands of T cell genomes, was loaded into each replicate PCR. The purified libraries were quantified using a Qubit 3.0 fluorometer, sized with a Bioanalyzer 2100, and then quantified again using the KAPA Library Quantification kit. Every immunoSEQ 96-well plate was sequenced on a dedicated single-read 150-cycle Illumina NextSeq 550 flow cell. The original methods were these. Because the immunoSEQ output included only junctional sequences and no quality scores, the filtering could not be the same as the filtering used for full-length reads. To assign V/J genes and CDR3, sequences were annotated against IMGT germline references using PyIR, a Python wrapper for IgBLAST v1.9. Any read was removed if the V/J assignment was weak (E-value above 1e-6), the CDR3 was missing, or the read contained stop codons, out-of-frame junctions, or ambiguous translated residues. A V3J clonotype was defined by an identical inferred V gene, J gene, and CDR3 amino acid sequence. To compute the percentage overlap between repertoires, the number of shared unique clonotypes was divided by the size of the smaller repertoire. Three approaches were used to assess repertoire richness: RTK rarefaction, the Chao1 estimator, and Recon v2.1 estimates of unobserved clonotypes. For all TCRbeta clonotypes obtained by the gDNA method from a few donors, generation probabilities were computed with OLGA. Sourced from immuneACCESS, this table was stored by TCRdb with only in-frame sequences that have V and J called. A share of the clones is absent; for the studies checked, an unresolved V gene accounts for under half, and the remainder has no known explanation. That table is the source of V, J and clone size, and D and trimming were worked out from the DNA. The sample data list some 660,000 clones, and around 78% of these were observed just once. The top ten clones comprise 1.5% to 2% of the sample.

Unmatched junction bases come to 6, with V trimmed by 10 bases and J by 6 bases. Reading the germline V gene gives CDR1 MDHEN and CDR2 SYDVKM. From its cysteine to its phenylalanine, the CDR3 spans 12 amino acids. The CDR3 DNA has 36 bases and is translated from base 1. Turning to this clone: It has no known antigen specificity. No base quality values were provided; no much bigger clone lies one nucleotide off.

Specimen: memory CD4+ T cells sorted from blood. The cell subset or site label for this specimen denotes: CD45RA-negative fraction. This clonotype originated in a woman under 40 in good health. This sequence uses TRBV28 and TRBJ2-1; 7 of the junction bases match TRBD2. CDR3 loop: CATKGRVNEQFF. The DNA is TGTGCCACCAAGGGGAGGGTCAATGAGCAGTTCTTC.